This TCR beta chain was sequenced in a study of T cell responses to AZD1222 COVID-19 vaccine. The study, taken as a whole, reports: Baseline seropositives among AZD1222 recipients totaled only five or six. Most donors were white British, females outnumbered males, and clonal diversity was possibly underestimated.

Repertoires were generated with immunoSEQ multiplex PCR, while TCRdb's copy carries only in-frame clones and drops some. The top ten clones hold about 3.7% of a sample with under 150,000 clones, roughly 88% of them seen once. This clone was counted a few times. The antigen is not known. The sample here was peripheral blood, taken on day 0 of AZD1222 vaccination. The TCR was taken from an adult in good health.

The CDR3 DNA follows: TGTGCCAGCAGCCAAGGTCCGGGGGGCTACACCTTC. This encodes CASSQGPGGYTF. This chain connects TRBV3-1 (or the pseudogene TRBV3-2) to TRBJ1-2; D is undetermined. Germline assignment: CDR1 LGHDT and CDR2 YNNKEL (reference sequence). This CDR3 is built from 12 residues. The V gene lost 1 base and the J gene lost 8 bases, with 8 bases spanning the gap.